These T cell receptor beta chains were read from a single sample in a study of shared clonotypes between healthy human individuals. The protocol was immunoSEQ multiplex PCR, while the TCRdb copy is restricted to in-frame clones and leaves out a portion. The sample contains fewer than 850,000 clones, 72% of which appear only once. Source material: memory CD4+ T cells sorted from blood. The receptors were sampled from a woman in her thirties in good health. Each CDR3 is given with its conserved first and last residue. D genes are given only for firm matches. Rows give clone size only sometimes, using once, few, many, or a class for an expanded clone.

TRBV10-3	few	NA	TRBJ1-5	TGTGCCATCAGTGAGTCGATGGGGGAACAGCCCCAGCATTTT	CAISESMGEQPQHF
TRBV5-1	NA	NA	TRBJ1-3	TGCGCCAGCAGCTTCAGGGGCGGATCTGGAAACACCATATATTTT	CASSFRGGSGNTIYF
TRBV5-1	NA	TRBD2	TRBJ2-7	TGCGCCAGCAGCAGCTTCGGACTAGCGGGCTCCTACGAGCAGTACTTC	CASSSFGLAGSYEQYF
TRBV5-5	NA	TRBD2	TRBJ2-1	TGTGCCAGCAGCTTGGCAGTAGCGGGTTCCTACAATGAGCAGTTCTTC	CASSLAVAGSYNEQFF
TRBV7-2	NA	TRBD2	TRBJ2-1	TGTGCCAGCAGCTTATTCGTAGCGGGAGGCCTCTCCTACAATGAGCAGTTCTTC	CASSLFVAGGLSYNEQFF
TRBV7-2	NA	TRBD2	TRBJ2-5	TGTGCCAGCAGCTTATTTACTAGCGGGAGGGTGGGGGAGACCCAGTACTTC	CASSLFTSGRVGETQYF
TRBV11-2	NA	TRBD2	TRBJ2-5	TGTGCCAGCAGCTTAGGACTAGCGGAGACCCAGTACTTC	CASSLGLAETQYF
TRBV5-5	NA	TRBD1	TRBJ1-2	TGTGCCAGCAACTACCGGACAGGGCAGGGCTACACCTTC	CASNYRTGQGYTF
TRBV4-1	NA	TRBD1	TRBJ2-7	TGCGCCAGCAGCCAGTTGGACAGGGAAAACTACGAGCAGTACTTC	CASSQLDRENYEQYF
TRBV25-1	NA	NA	TRBJ1-1	TGTGCCAGTGTAGACAGACTGAACACTGAAGCTTTCTTT	CASVDRLNTEAFF
TRBV2	NA	TRBD1	TRBJ1-3	TGTGCCAGCAGTGGGGACAGGTTCTCTGGAAACACCATATATTTT	CASSGDRFSGNTIYF
TRBV18	NA	NA	TRBJ2-7	TGTGCCAGCTCCTCTACGTTGGGGGGCTTGTACGAGCAGTACTTC	CASSSTLGGLYEQYF
TRBV14	NA	TRBD2	TRBJ2-1	TGTGCCAGCAGCCAAGATCGCCTAGCGGGAGTCGATGAGCAGTTCTTC	CASSQDRLAGVDEQFF
TRBV28	NA	NA	TRBJ2-2	TGTGCCAGCCCCGGGAGTACCGGGGAGCTGTTTTTT	CASPGSTGELFF
TRBV10-3	NA	TRBD1	TRBJ1-1	TGTGCCATCAGTGCACAGGGGGCCGACACTGAAGCTTTCTTT	CAISAQGADTEAFF
TRBV4-1	NA	NA	TRBJ2-5	TGCGCCAGCAGCCAACAACAGGAGGGAGAGACCCAGTACTTC	CASSQQQEGETQYF
TRBV2	NA	TRBD1	TRBJ2-3	TGTGCCAGCAGGACAGGGGAAAGCACAGATACGCAGTATTTT	CASRTGESTDTQYF
TRBV6-1	many	TRBD1	TRBJ2-7	TGTGCCAGCAGTGGGGACAGGGGAGCCCCCTACGAGCAGTACTTC	CASSGDRGAPYEQYF
TRBV4-2	NA	NA	TRBJ1-1	TGTGCCAGCAGCCAAGTGTCCAGACAGAACACTGAAGCTTTCTTT	CASSQVSRQNTEAFF
TRBV28	NA	NA	TRBJ1-1	TGTGCCAGCAGTTTGGCCCCCCCTGAAGCTTTCTTT	CASSLAPPEAFF
TRBV7-9	NA	NA	TRBJ2-7	TGTGCCAGCAGCTTAAATGGGCAGGCCTACGAGCAGTACTTC	CASSLNGQAYEQYF
TRBV19	NA	NA	TRBJ1-5	TGTGCCAGTAGTATGCCCGGGGAGGCATATAGCAATCAGCCCCAGCATTTT	CASSMPGEAYSNQPQHF
TRBV9	few	NA	TRBJ1-1	TGTGCCAGCAGCCCTCGTCCGACAGGGAACACTGAAGCTTTCTTT	CASSPRPTGNTEAFF
TRBV21-1	few	NA	TRBJ1-5	TGTGCCAGCAGCAAAGGGGGGGCGCAGGGCAATCAGCCCCAGCATTTT	CASSKGGAQGNQPQHF
TRBV6-1	NA	TRBD1	TRBJ1-2	TGTGCCAGCAGTGAGGCCGACAGGGGCGGCTATGGCTACACCTTC	CASSEADRGGYGYTF
TRBV19	NA	TRBD2	TRBJ2-3	TGTGCCAGTAGTACCCGCAGACTAGCCGGGGAGTCTGATACGCAGTATTTT	CASSTRRLAGESDTQYF
TRBV5-4	NA	NA	TRBJ2-1	TGTGCCAGCAGCCTGACTAAGTATGAGCAGTTCTTC	CASSLTKYEQFF
TRBV30	NA	NA	TRBJ1-5	TGTGCCTGGAGTGGGGTGGGGCCCCAGCATTTT	CAWSGVGPQHF
TRBV2	NA	NA	TRBJ2-7	TGTGCCAGCAGTGGAGTGGGAACCTACGAGCAGTACTTC	CASSGVGTYEQYF